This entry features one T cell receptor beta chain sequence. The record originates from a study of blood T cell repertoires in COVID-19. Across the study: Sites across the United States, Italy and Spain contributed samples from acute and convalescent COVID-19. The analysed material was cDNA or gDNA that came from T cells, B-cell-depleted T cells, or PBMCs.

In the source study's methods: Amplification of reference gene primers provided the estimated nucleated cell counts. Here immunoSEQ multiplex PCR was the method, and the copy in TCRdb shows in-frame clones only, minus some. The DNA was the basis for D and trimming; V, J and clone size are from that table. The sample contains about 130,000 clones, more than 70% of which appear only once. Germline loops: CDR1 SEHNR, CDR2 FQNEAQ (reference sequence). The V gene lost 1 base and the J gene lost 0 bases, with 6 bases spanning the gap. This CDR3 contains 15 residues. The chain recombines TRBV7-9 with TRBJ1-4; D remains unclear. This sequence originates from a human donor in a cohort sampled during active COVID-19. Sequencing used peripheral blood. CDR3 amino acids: CASSLVETTNEKLFF. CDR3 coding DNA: TGTGCCAGCAGCTTAGTAGAAACAACTAATGAAAAACTGTTTTTT. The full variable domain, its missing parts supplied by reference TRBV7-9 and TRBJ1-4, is DTGVSQNPRHKITKRGQNVTFRCDPISEHNRLYWYRQTLGQGPEFLTYFQNEAQLEKSRLLSDRFSAERPKGSFSTLEIQRTEQGDSAMYLCASSLVETTNEKLFFGSGTQLSVL.